The rows below give T cell receptor beta chains drawn from one sample of a study of early T cells in non-severe SARS-CoV-2 infection. TCRdb processed the 5' RACE reads anew with MiXCR; each CDR3 protein has one entry. Here the sample spans some 80,000 distinct CDR3 sequences, 12% being singletons. This specimen was whole blood, taken at baseline. The receptors derive from an adult who was a healthcare worker with PCR-confirmed SARS-CoV-2 infection or an uninfected control (not recorded which). The donor label of this sample is uncertain. Each CDR3 is given with its conserved first and last residue. Fields, in order: J gene, clone size, D gene, V gene, CDR3 protein, CDR3 DNA. D genes are given only for firm matches. Expanded clones get a size class; other rows say once, few or many, or leave the size out.

J gene: TRBJ1-2
clone size: few
D gene: .
V gene: TRBV27
CDR3 protein: CASNAAGKGNYGYTF
CDR3 DNA: TGTGCCAGCAACGCAGCGGGGAAGGGTAACTATGGCTACACCTTC

J gene: TRBJ2-1
clone size: few
D gene: .
V gene: TRBV20-1
CDR3 protein: CSADAGPGQFF
CDR3 DNA: TGCAGTGCGGACGCCGGTCCAGGTCAGTTCTTC

J gene: TRBJ1-2
clone size: .
D gene: TRBD1
V gene: TRBV6-5
CDR3 protein: CASSYHTTGERGNGYTF
CDR3 DNA: TGTGCCAGCAGTTACCATACAACAGGGGAGAGGGGGAATGGCTACACCTTC

J gene: TRBJ2-2
clone size: .
D gene: .
V gene: TRBV2
CDR3 protein: CASSQEMALAGELFF
CDR3 DNA: TGTGCCAGCAGCCAAGAAATGGCGTTGGCCGGGGAGCTGTTTTTT

J gene: TRBJ2-3
clone size: few
D gene: TRBD2
V gene: TRBV20-1
CDR3 protein: CSARSGSAGDTQYF
CDR3 DNA: TGCAGTGCTAGGAGCGGGAGTGCGGGGGATACGCAGTATTTT

J gene: TRBJ2-1
clone size: many
D gene: TRBD2
V gene: TRBV12-3/TRBV12-4
CDR3 protein: CASSFPSGGLDEQFF
CDR3 DNA: TGTGCCAGCAGTTTTCCTAGCGGGGGGCTGGATGAGCAGTTCTTC

J gene: TRBJ1-5
clone size: many
D gene: .
V gene: TRBV7-3
CDR3 protein: CASSSAMNSNQPQHF
CDR3 DNA: TGTGCCAGCAGCTCCGCGATGAATAGCAATCAGCCCCAGCATTTT

J gene: TRBJ2-3
clone size: few
D gene: TRBD1
V gene: TRBV7-8
CDR3 protein: CASSQGADTQYF
CDR3 DNA: TGTGCCAGCAGCCAGGGGGCAGATACGCAGTATTTT

J gene: TRBJ2-5
clone size: many
D gene: .
V gene: TRBV18
CDR3 protein: CASSPPRDLVETQYF
CDR3 DNA: TGTGCCAGCTCACCACCGAGGGATCTGGTCGAGACCCAGTACTTC

J gene: TRBJ1-1
clone size: few
D gene: .
V gene: TRBV12-3/TRBV12-4
CDR3 protein: CASSFRAGLTNTEAFF
CDR3 DNA: TGTGCCAGCAGTTTCAGGGCGGGCCTGACGAACACTGAAGCTTTCTTT

J gene: TRBJ2-5
clone size: few
D gene: .
V gene: TRBV20-1
CDR3 protein: CSAPSIQATRETQYF
CDR3 DNA: TGCAGTGCTCCGAGTATACAGGCAACGAGAGAGACCCAGTACTTC

J gene: TRBJ2-2
clone size: many
D gene: TRBD2
V gene: TRBV2
CDR3 protein: CASSVGTRRTGELFF
CDR3 DNA: TGTGCCAGCAGTGTCGGGACTAGGCGCACCGGGGAGCTGTTTTTT

J gene: TRBJ2-1
clone size: few
D gene: .
V gene: TRBV5-6
CDR3 protein: CASSLSGRYNEQFF
CDR3 DNA: TGTGCCAGCAGCTTAAGCGGCAGGTACAATGAGCAGTTCTTC

J gene: TRBJ2-5
clone size: many
D gene: TRBD2
V gene: TRBV12-3/TRBV12-4
CDR3 protein: CASSLLADRSETQYF
CDR3 DNA: TGTGCCAGCAGTTTGCTAGCGGATCGGTCAGAGACCCAGTACTTC

J gene: TRBJ1-1
clone size: few
D gene: .
V gene: TRBV7-8
CDR3 protein: CASSPNGQFAVEAFF
CDR3 DNA: TGTGCCAGCAGCCCCAACGGACAGTTTGCCGTTGAAGCTTTCTTT

J gene: TRBJ2-3
clone size: .
D gene: .
V gene: TRBV12-3/TRBV12-4
CDR3 protein: CASRAGPQAEYF
CDR3 DNA: TGTGCCAGCAGGGCCGGGCCTCAGGCGGAGTATTTT

J gene: TRBJ1-2
clone size: .
D gene: .
V gene: TRBV4-3
CDR3 protein: CASSHLQGIGYGYTF
CDR3 DNA: TGCGCCAGCAGCCATCTCCAGGGAATAGGCTATGGCTACACCTTC

J gene: TRBJ2-1
clone size: many
D gene: .
V gene: TRBV7-3
CDR3 protein: CASSASGAMGQFF
CDR3 DNA: TGTGCCAGCAGCGCATCAGGGGCGATGGGGCAGTTCTTC

J gene: TRBJ2-7
clone size: .
D gene: .
V gene: TRBV13
CDR3 protein: CASSLRRTTYERYF
CDR3 DNA: TGTGCCAGCAGCTTAAGACGGACCACCTACGAGCGGTACTTC

J gene: TRBJ2-1
clone size: .
D gene: TRBD2
V gene: TRBV13
CDR3 protein: CASSAKAAGENEQFF
CDR3 DNA: TGTGCCAGCAGCGCTAAGGCAGCGGGAGAAAATGAGCAGTTCTTC

J gene: TRBJ2-1
clone size: many
D gene: .
V gene: TRBV20-1
CDR3 protein: CSAREGGASSYNEQFF
CDR3 DNA: TGCAGTGCTAGAGAGGGTGGGGCGAGCTCCTACAATGAGCAGTTCTTC

J gene: TRBJ2-1
clone size: few
D gene: .
V gene: TRBV11-2
CDR3 protein: CASSYVSYNEQFF
CDR3 DNA: TGTGCCAGCAGCTACGTATCCTACAATGAGCAGTTCTTC

J gene: TRBJ1-3
clone size: .
D gene: .
V gene: TRBV4-1
CDR3 protein: CASSHLPGTPVFGNTIYF
CDR3 DNA: TGCGCCAGCAGCCACCTTCCGGGGACACCCGTTTTTGGAAACACCATATATTTT

J gene: TRBJ2-7
clone size: .
D gene: TRBD1
V gene: TRBV6-6
CDR3 protein: CASSSGTGVNEQYF
CDR3 DNA: TGTGCCAGCTCGTCCGGGACAGGGGTAAACGAGCAGTACTTC

J gene: TRBJ2-5
clone size: .
D gene: .
V gene: TRBV27
CDR3 protein: CASSSATQYF
CDR3 DNA: TGTGCCAGCAGTAGTGCGACCCAGTACTTC

J gene: TRBJ1-3
clone size: many
D gene: .
V gene: TRBV18
CDR3 protein: CASSPPVPGNTIYF
CDR3 DNA: TGTGCCAGCTCACCACCAGTCCCTGGAAACACCATATATTTT

J gene: TRBJ1-1
clone size: few
D gene: .
V gene: TRBV11-3
CDR3 protein: CASSLGFEAFF
CDR3 DNA: TGTGCCAGCAGCTTAGGTTTTGAAGCTTTCTTT

J gene: TRBJ2-5
clone size: few
D gene: .
V gene: TRBV28
CDR3 protein: CASSPLAAGAGETQYF
CDR3 DNA: TGTGCCAGCAGTCCTCTGGCGGCGGGGGCAGGAGAGACCCAGTACTTC

J gene: TRBJ2-5
clone size: .
D gene: TRBD2
V gene: TRBV6-1
CDR3 protein: CASSDSGGNQETQYF
CDR3 DNA: TGTGCCAGCAGTGATTCGGGAGGAAACCAAGAGACCCAGTACTTC

J gene: TRBJ1-1
clone size: .
D gene: .
V gene: TRBV7-2
CDR3 protein: CASNRDSGGTEAFF
CDR3 DNA: TGTGCCAGCAACCGGGACTCGGGGGGCACTGAAGCTTTCTTT

J gene: TRBJ2-1
clone size: few
D gene: TRBD2
V gene: TRBV19
CDR3 protein: CASSIGLARVYNEQFF
CDR3 DNA: TGTGCCAGTAGTATAGGACTAGCGCGTGTTTACAATGAGCAGTTCTTC

J gene: TRBJ2-1
clone size: many
D gene: .
V gene: TRBV2
CDR3 protein: CASTPGPNEQFF
CDR3 DNA: TGTGCCAGCACCCCAGGGCCAAATGAGCAGTTCTTC